A single sample is the source of the 28 T cell receptor beta chains below, sequenced in a study of cytomegalovirus exposure and HLA in healthy donors. Produced via immunoSEQ multiplex PCR; TCRdb's table is partial and in-frame only. The sample holds 100,000 to 150,000 clones, 75% to 90% seen once. The source material was PBMCs. The receptors shown here come from a woman aged 18 to 35 in good health and CMV-seronegative.

This clone was recorded a few times. The gene calls are TRBV6-5 and TRBJ1-1; TRBD1 aligns across 10 bases. Trimming took 6 bases from V and 3 from J; bases not matched to a gene: 4. CDR3 length equals 14 residues. Germline CDR1 MNHEY, CDR2 SVGAGI. CDR3 region: CASSPGQGDTEAFF. DNA for the CDR3: TGTGCCAGCAGCCCCGGACAGGGGGACACTGAAGCTTTCTTT.

V usage is TRBV5-1 and J usage is TRBJ2-1, with TRBD1 matching 7 bases. CDR3 size: 15 residues. Trimming removed 4 bases from V and 9 bases from J; junction bases left unmatched: 13. The germline V gene encodes CDR1 SGHRS and CDR2 YFSETQ. The CDR3 protein is CASSQPRQGWREQFF. CDR3 bases: TGCGCCAGCAGCCAGCCCCGACAGGGTTGGCGTGAGCAGTTCTTC. The entire variable domain, with the rest obtained from reference TRBV5-1 and TRBJ2-1, is as follows: KAGVTQTPRYLIKTRGQQVTLSCSPISGHRSVSWYQQTPGQGLQFLFEYFSETQRNKGNFPGRFSGRQFSNSRSEMNVSTLELGDSALYLCASSQPRQGWREQFFGPGTRLTVL.

The chain uses TRBV18 and TRBJ2-7, with a weak D call TRBD2 (6 bases). V was cut by 3 bases and J by 3 bases, with 12 bases left in between. This CDR3 spans 14 amino acids. CDR1 is KGHSH and CDR2 is LQKENI in the germline V gene. CDR3 amino acids: CASSPTGVDYEQYF. The CDR3 region has the DNA TGTGCCAGCTCACCGACGGGGGTGGACTACGAGCAGTACTTC.

This chain uses TRBV19 with TRBJ2-4; unclear D gene. This CDR3 is 14 amino acids long. Trimming removed 3 bases from V and 4 bases from J, with 10 bases in between. Germline V lookup: CDR1 LNHDA, CDR2 SQIVND (reference sequence). The CDR3 region is CASSIQVWKNIQYF. In nucleotides, the CDR3 is TGTGCCAGTAGTATCCAGGTATGGAAAAACATTCAGTACTTC.

The J gene is TRBJ1-1, the V gene TRBV19, with unresolved D. In germline, CDR1 is LNHDA, CDR2 SQIVND (reference sequence). The CDR3 spans 15 residues. Deletions cut 3 bases from V and 2 bases from J, with 13 bases between. The CDR3 DNA is TGTGCCAGTAGTATTGCGACCCGACTCAACACTGAAGCTTTCTTT. It specifies CASSIATRLNTEAFF.

This chain joins TRBV10-1 and TRBJ1-1; possible D gene TRBD1, 5 bases. Trimming removed 4 bases at V and 7 bases at J, with 16 bases between. The CDR3 has 14 amino acids. CDR1 is WNHNN and CDR2 is SYGVQD in the germline V gene (reference sequence). The CDR3 DNA reads as TGCGCCAGCAGTGGAGACAGACTCTCCCGTGAAGCTTTCTTT. Its protein product is CASSGDRLSREAFF.

V gene TRBV2 combines with J gene TRBJ2-5; D uncertain. V dropped 8 bases and J dropped 4 bases, with 17 bases sitting between them. The V gene's germline CDR1 is SNHLY and CDR2 FYNNEI. The CDR3 is 14 amino acids. CDR3 sequence (DNA): TGTGCCAGCCGTAAATCCCAGGTCGTAGAGACCCAGTACTTC. It specifies CASRKSQVVETQYF.

The V and J genes are TRBV4-1 and TRBJ1-5, with 7 bases fitting TRBD1. The germline V gene encodes CDR1 MGHRA and CDR2 YSYEKL. The CDR3 sequence is 16 residues long. V was pared by 0 bases and J by 9 bases, with 11 bases of the junction left unmatched. The CDR3 nucleotides are TGCGCCAGCAGCCAAGATTATGGGGCAGGGGGGAGGCCCCAGCATTTT. Amino acid sequence: CASSQDYGAGGRPQHF.

The chain uses TRBV18 and TRBJ1-5; D is undetermined. The V gene's germline CDR1 is KGHSH and CDR2 LQKENI. The CDR3 has 17 residues. Trimming removed 3 bases from V and 0 bases from J, with 15 bases in between. The DNA for the CDR3 is TGTGCCAGCTCACCCTTTCAGCGGCCTGGTAGCAATCAGCCCCAGCATTTT. The encoded protein is CASSPFQRPGSNQPQHF.

V and J are TRBV10-3 and TRBJ1-2; D is undetermined. V lost 4 bases, J lost 4 bases, and 10 bases lay in between. The CDR3 extends over 13 amino acids. Germline lookup yields CDR1 ENHRY and CDR2 SYGVKD. In DNA, the CDR3 is TGTGCCATCAGTGCAGGTGTAGGCTATGGCTACACCTTC. The encoded protein is CAISAGVGYGYTF.

The chain joins TRBV4-1 to TRBJ1-4; 7 positions agree with TRBD1. With 4 bases clipped from V and 0 bases from J, the junction kept 2 bases outside the gene matches. Germline CDR1 and CDR2: MGHRA and YSYEKL. The CDR3 totals 15 residues. For the CDR3, the DNA is TGCGCCAGCAGCCCTCAGGGGGCAACTAATGAAAAACTGTTTTTT. This codes for CASSPQGATNEKLFF.

The sample holds one count of this clone. The CDR3 loop reads CASSVNRGLEPFF. CDR3 coding DNA: TGTGCCAGCAGCGTCAACAGGGGGCTGGAACCTTTCTTT. The gene calls are TRBV7-8 and TRBJ1-1; 9 nucleotides align to TRBD1. CDR1 and CDR2 (germline): SGHVS, FQNEAQ. The CDR3 consists of 13 residues. V trimming: 5 bases; J trimming: 12 bases; junction bases outside the gene matches: 10.

This clone has only one observation. The rearrangement links TRBV5-4 to TRBJ2-7, with 10 nucleotides matching TRBD2. The ends lost 2 bases at V and 1 base at J; junction bases unmatched: 6. The CDR3 contains 16 residues. Germline CDR1 reads SGHNT; CDR2 reads YYREEE (reference sequence). The CDR3 spells CASSFTRTSGSYEQYF. The CDR3 DNA reads TGTGCCAGCAGCTTCACAAGGACTAGCGGATCCTACGAGCAGTACTTC.

The CDR3 sequence is CASRLAGDQETQYF. The CDR3 nucleotides are TGTGCCAGCCGTCTAGCGGGAGACCAAGAGACCCAGTACTTC. V gene TRBV27 combines with J gene TRBJ2-5, with 10 bases identical to TRBD2. Per germline, CDR1 MNHEY and CDR2 SMNVEV (reference sequence). V lost 8 bases and J lost 0; bases outside the gene matches: 3. The CDR3 has 14 amino acids.

The chain carries TRBV2 and TRBJ1-4; TRBD1 aligns across 7 bases. The CDR3 covers 15 residues. Trimming cost V 5 bases and J 4 bases; bases outside gene matches: 7. Germline assignment: CDR1 SNHLY and CDR2 FYNNEI. The CDR3 nucleotides are TGTGCCAGCAGTCGAGACAGGGTGGGTAATGAAAAACTGTTTTTT. Encoded protein: CASSRDRVGNEKLFF.

CDR3 sequence (DNA): TGCAGCGTTGGATTGCAGGAGGGCACTGAAGCTTTCTTT. Translation: CSVGLQEGTEAFF. The chain is built from TRBV29-1 and TRBJ1-1; no clear D. CDR1 SQVTM and CDR2 ANQGSEA come from the germline V gene. Trimming removed 4 bases from V and 4 bases from J, with 13 bases in between. The CDR3 runs 13 residues. Filled out from reference TRBV29-1 and TRBJ1-1, the complete variable domain reads SAVISQKPSRDICQRGTSLTIQCQVDSQVTMMFWYRQQPGQSLTLIATANQGSEATYESGFVIDKFPISRPNLTFSTLTVSNMSPEDSSIYLCSVGLQEGTEAFFGQGTRLTVV.

CDR3 in DNA: TGTGCCAGCAGCCCTTACCAAGAGACCCAGTACTTC. Translating it yields CASSPYQETQYF. J is TRBJ2-5 and V is TRBV5-8, with no clear D. Trimming shortened V by 4 bases and J by 0 bases, and 4 bases separated the two germline ends. This CDR3 is 12 amino acids long. Germline lookup yields CDR1 SGHTS and CDR2 YDEGEE. The variable domain in full, with the rest retrieved from reference TRBV5-8 and TRBJ2-5, is EAGVTQSPTHLIKTRGQQATLRCSPISGHTSVYWYQQALGLGLQFLLWYDEGEERNRGNFPPRFSGRQFPNYSSELNVNALELEDSALYLCASSPYQETQYFGPGTRLLVL.

V usage is TRBV7-9 and J usage is TRBJ1-3; D may be TRBD1 (5 bases). This CDR3 region has 14 residues. The V end was cut by 5 bases, the J end by 1 base, with 9 bases between. Germline V gene data show CDR1 as SEHNR and CDR2 as FQNEAQ (reference sequence). CDR3 sequence reads: CASSNGGSGNTIYF. CDR3 nucleotides: TGTGCCAGCAGCAACGGGGGTTCTGGAAACACCATATATTTT.

The rearrangement links TRBV5-1 to TRBJ1-2; 8 nucleotides agree with TRBD1. V lost 0 bases and J lost 3; bases outside the gene matches: 4. The CDR3 consists of 15 residues. Germline values: CDR1 SGHRS, CDR2 YFSETQ. In DNA, the CDR3 is TGCGCCAGCAGCTTGGTCACGGGACAGGACTATGGCTACACCTTC. Translated, it gives CASSLVTGQDYGYTF.

This chain joins TRBV10-2 and TRBJ2-7, with TRBD2 as a possible D gene (6 bases). The germline gives CDR1 WSHSY, CDR2 SAAADI. The ends were cut back, 8 bases at V and 6 bases at J, with 26 bases in the middle. This CDR3 region has 16 residues. CDR3 sequence: CASGDPPGVLRREQYF. DNA of the CDR3: TGCGCCAGCGGAGACCCCCCGGGGGTCCTCCGCCGCGAGCAGTACTTC.

The chain is built from TRBV5-1 and TRBJ2-5; D is unresolved. This CDR3 region has 13 residues. Germline lookup yields CDR1 SGHRS and CDR2 YFSETQ. Trimming shortened V by 0 bases and J by 4 bases, and 7 bases separated the two germline ends. CDR3 sequence (DNA): TGCGCCAGCAGCTTGGACATTGGAGAGACCCAGTACTTC. This codes for CASSLDIGETQYF.

This chain links TRBV19 with TRBJ1-1; weak D call: TRBD1 (6 bases). The CDR3 extends over 13 amino acids. From germline, CDR1 is LNHDA and CDR2 SQIVND (reference sequence). Trimming removed 8 bases from V and 1 base from J, with 11 bases in between. CDR3 amino acids: CASAGGRNTEAFF. The CDR3 coding sequence is TGTGCCAGTGCGGGGGGCAGGAACACTGAAGCTTTCTTT. The entire variable domain, with the rest obtained from reference TRBV19 and TRBJ1-1, is as follows: DGGITQSPKYLFRKEGQNVTLSCEQNLNHDAMYWYRQDPGQGLRLIYYSQIVNDFQKGDIAEGYSVSREKKESFPLTVTSAQKNPTAFYLCASAGGRNTEAFFGQGTRLTVV.

The chain is built from TRBV7-8 and TRBJ2-1; no definite D call. V lost 1 base and J 5 bases, leaving 24 bases between the germline ends. The CDR3 spans 19 residues. Germline CDR1 SGHVS, CDR2 FQNEAQ. The CDR3 here is CASSLVRLGGTVHNNEQFF. In DNA form, the CDR3 reads TGTGCCAGCAGCTTAGTAAGGCTAGGCGGCACGGTTCACAACAATGAGCAGTTCTTC.

CDR3 sequence reads: CASSVRSGGPYEQYF. CDR3 DNA sequence: TGTGCCAGCAGCGTACGGTCAGGGGGGCCCTACGAGCAGTACTTC. V is TRBV9 and J is TRBJ2-7; D is perhaps TRBD1 (7 bases). V dropped 1 base and J dropped 2 bases, with 13 bases sitting between them. Germline-derived CDR1 and CDR2 are SGDLS and YYNGEE. This CDR3 comprises 15 residues.

The table lists this clone with a count of one. The genes are TRBV29-1 and TRBJ1-5; TRBD1 matches at 8 bases. This CDR3 is 14 amino acids long. The ends lost 7 bases at V and 6 bases at J; junction bases unmatched: 11. Germline V gives CDR1 SQVTM, CDR2 ANQGSEA. The CDR3 DNA reads as TGCAGCGAACTGACAGGGGAAGAAGGTCAGCCCCAGCATTTT. Its protein product is CSELTGEEGQPQHF.

V is TRBV7-3 and J is TRBJ2-7, with unresolved D. With 5 bases removed from V and 2 bases from J, the gap between germline ends came to 22 bases. CDR3 length equals 17 residues. The germline gives CDR1 SGHTA, CDR2 FQGTGA. CDR3 bases: TGTGCCAGCAGCCACCCGCTGCTACAGCCTAATACCTACGAGCAGTACTTC. This sequence encodes CASSHPLLQPNTYEQYF.

The chain uses TRBV10-2 and TRBJ1-5; 9 bases align to TRBD1. Germline V gene lookup returns CDR1 WSHSY and CDR2 SAAADI. Trimming cost V 5 bases and J 6 bases; bases outside gene matches: 8. The CDR3 length is 15 residues. CDR3 sequence (DNA): TGCGCCAGCAGTCAATTAACAGGGGGCACTCAGCCCCAGCATTTT. Translating it yields CASSQLTGGTQPQHF.

The gene calls are TRBV6-1 and TRBJ2-7; D perhaps matches TRBD1 (5 bases). Deletions cut 11 bases from V and 3 bases from J, with 17 bases between. The germline V gene has CDR1 MNHNS and CDR2 SASEGT. CDR3 size: 13 residues. The CDR3 coding sequence is TGTGCCGTTACAGGAGAAGTAAACTACGAGCAGTACTTC. Encoded protein: CAVTGEVNYEQYF.